This TCR beta chain was sequenced in a study of human T cells and chemical hapten exposure. Overall study: A patient group, mainly female, showed alopecia areata, totalis or universalis.

Stated time point: patch test 1, 2 weeks after DPC sensitization. Treatment reported: therapeutic diphenylcyclopropenone sensitization with weekly scalp DPC. Alopecia patients deemed DPC-suitable, aged 18 to 70, excluding pregnancy. The library put unique molecular identifiers onto individual cDNA molecules. TCRdb recomputed calls from the RACE reads with MiXCR, one row per CDR3 protein. The data hold 380,000 or so distinct CDR3 sequences, with approximately 4.4% observed a single time. Looked up from germline, CDR1 is DFQATT and CDR2 is SNEGSKA (reference sequence). CDR3 length: 13 amino acids. V lost 1 base to trimming and J lost 2 bases, with 7 bases between them.

The sequence was obtained from a woman between 45 and 65 years old with alopecia areata. Some clones in this sample may be carry-over from other donors' samples. The sample here was whole blood, taken in connection with sensitization to the hapten diphenylcyclopropenone (DPC). The chain recombines TRBV20-1 with TRBJ2-3; D possibly corresponds to TRBD2 (5 bases). DNA for the CDR3: TGCAGTGCTAGAGGGGGAGTCACAGATACGCAGTATTTT. Protein sequence: CSARGGVTDTQYF.